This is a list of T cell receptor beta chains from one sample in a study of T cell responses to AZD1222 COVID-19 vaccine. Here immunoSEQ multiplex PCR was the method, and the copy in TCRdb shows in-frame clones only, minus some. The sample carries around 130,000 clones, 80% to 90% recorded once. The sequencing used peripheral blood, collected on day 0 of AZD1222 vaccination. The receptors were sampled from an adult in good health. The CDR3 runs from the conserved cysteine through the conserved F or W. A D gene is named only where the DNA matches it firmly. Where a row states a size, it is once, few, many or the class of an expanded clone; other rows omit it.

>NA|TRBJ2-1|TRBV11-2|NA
TGTGCCAGCAGCTCGTACACCGGTTCTAACAATGAGCAGTTCTTC
CASSSYTGSNNEQFF
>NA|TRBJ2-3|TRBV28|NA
TGTGCCAGCAGGCCAGGGACATCCGGCGCAGATACGCAGTATTTT
CASRPGTSGADTQYF
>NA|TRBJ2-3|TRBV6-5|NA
TGTGCCAGCAGTCACCCGCCGGTAGCAACAGATACGCAGTATTTT
CASSHPPVATDTQYF
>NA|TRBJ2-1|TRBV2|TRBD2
TGTGCCAGCAGGACTAGCGGGAGCGGAAGCTCCTACAATGAGCAGTTCTTC
CASRTSGSGSSYNEQFF
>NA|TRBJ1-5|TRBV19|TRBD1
TGTGCCACCTCGGGACAGCTAAGGCAGCCCCAGCATTTT
CATSGQLRQPQHF
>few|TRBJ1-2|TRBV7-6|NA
TGTGCCAGCAGCCCCCTCTCCTTTCGATATGGCTACACCTTC
CASSPLSFRYGYTF
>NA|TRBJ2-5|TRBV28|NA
TGTGCCAGCAGTTTACCTCCAAGGAAGGACCAGTACTTC
CASSLPPRKDQYF
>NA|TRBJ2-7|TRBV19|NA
TGTGCCAGTAGCGTGAACCGGGACGTCTTCTACGAGCAGTACTTC
CASSVNRDVFYEQYF
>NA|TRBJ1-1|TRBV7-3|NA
TGTGCCAGCAGCCATTCGGGGCACGGGGCTGAAGCTTTCTTT
CASSHSGHGAEAFF
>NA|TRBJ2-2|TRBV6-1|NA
TGTGCCAGCAGACGGGACGGGGCGAACACCGGGGAGCTGTTTTTT
CASRRDGANTGELFF
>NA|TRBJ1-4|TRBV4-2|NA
TGTGCCAGCAGCCAAGCCGCTGGGGGCGGGACTAATGAAAAACTGTTTTTT
CASSQAAGGGTNEKLFF
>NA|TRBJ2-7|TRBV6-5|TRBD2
TGTGCCAGCAGGAGTGGACTAGCTGGGTACGAGCAGTACTTC
CASRSGLAGYEQYF
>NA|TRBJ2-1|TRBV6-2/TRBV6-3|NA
TGTGCCAGCAGTTACAGCGGCGGTACCTACAATGAGCAGTTCTTC
CASSYSGGTYNEQFF
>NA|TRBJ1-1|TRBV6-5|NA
TGTGCCAGCAGTTACTCAGGCAGAGAAGCTTTCTTT
CASSYSGREAFF
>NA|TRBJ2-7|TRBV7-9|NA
TGTGCCAGCAGCTCAGTGAAGGAACCTAGGGAGCAGTACTTC
CASSSVKEPREQYF
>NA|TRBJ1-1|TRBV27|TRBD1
TGTGCCAGCAGTCCCGGACAGGGTGGCCCGAACACTGAAGCTTTCTTT
CASSPGQGGPNTEAFF
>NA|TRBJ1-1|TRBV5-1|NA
TGCGCCAGCAGCCTCCTCGGAGATGGGACTGAAGCTTTCTTT
CASSLLGDGTEAFF
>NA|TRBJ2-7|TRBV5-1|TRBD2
TGCGCCAGCAGCTTGGGGAGCGGGGCCTCCTACGAGCAGTACTTC
CASSLGSGASYEQYF
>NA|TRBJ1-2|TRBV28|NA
TGTGCCAGCCTGCCTCCCGGGGCCTATGGCTACACCTTC
CASLPPGAYGYTF
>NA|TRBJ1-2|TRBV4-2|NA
TGTGCCAGCAGCCAAGATCCGGGGGCCTATGGCTACACCTTC
CASSQDPGAYGYTF
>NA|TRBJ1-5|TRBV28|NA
TGTGCCAGCAGTTTATCTTTGGGTACCAATCAGCCCCAGCATTTT
CASSLSLGTNQPQHF
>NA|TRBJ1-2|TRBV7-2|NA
TGTGCCAGCAGCTTATCGCGGCCACAGGGCTATGGCTACACCTTC
CASSLSRPQGYGYTF
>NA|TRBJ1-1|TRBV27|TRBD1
TGTGCCAGCACCTGGACAGGGGCGAACACTGAAGCTTTCTTT
CASTWTGANTEAFF
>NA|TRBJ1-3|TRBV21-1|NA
TGTGCCAGCAGCAAAAAGTGGGACAGGTGCTACGCTGGAAACACCATATATTTT
CASSKKWDRCYAGNTIYF
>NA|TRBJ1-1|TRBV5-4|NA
TGTGCCAGCAGCTTGGGTGTGAACACTGAAGCTTTCTTT
CASSLGVNTEAFF
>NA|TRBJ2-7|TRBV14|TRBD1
TGTGCCAGCAGCTTCCACAGGGGGCGCTTTTACGAGCAGTACTTC
CASSFHRGRFYEQYF
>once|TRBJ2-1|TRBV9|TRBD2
TGTGCCAGCAGCCCGGGGACTAAAATGATGGAGCAGTTCTTC
CASSPGTKMMEQFF
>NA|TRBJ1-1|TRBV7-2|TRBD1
TGTGCCAGCAGCTCCCAGACAGGGCTGGGGACTGAAGCTTTCTTT
CASSSQTGLGTEAFF
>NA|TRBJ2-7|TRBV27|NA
TGTGCCAGCAGTTTATACCCCCCAGGGGAGGGGTACGAGCAGTACTTC
CASSLYPPGEGYEQYF